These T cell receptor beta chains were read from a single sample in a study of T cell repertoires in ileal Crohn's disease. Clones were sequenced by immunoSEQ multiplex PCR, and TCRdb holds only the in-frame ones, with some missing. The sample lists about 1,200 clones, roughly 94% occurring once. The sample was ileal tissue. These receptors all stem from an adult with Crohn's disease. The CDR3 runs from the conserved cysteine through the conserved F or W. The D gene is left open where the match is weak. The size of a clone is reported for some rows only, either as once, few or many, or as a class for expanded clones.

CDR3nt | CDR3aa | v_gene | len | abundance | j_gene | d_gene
TGTGCCAGCAGTGGGGGGACAGGCATAGGAGAGACCCAGTACTTC | CASSGGTGIGETQYF | TRBV2 | 15 | . | TRBJ2-5 | TRBD1
TGTGCCATCAGTGAGCTCGGGGGCACAGATACGCAGTATTTT | CAISELGGTDTQYF | TRBV10-3 | 14 | . | TRBJ2-3 | .
TGCGCCAGCAGCCAAGATCTGAGTGGGGGCTTGAGGCAGCCCCAGCATTTT | CASSQDLSGGLRQPQHF | TRBV4-1 | 17 | . | TRBJ1-5 | .
TGTGCCAGCACCCCCAGGTGGGTGAGTCGAGAGACCCAGTACTTC | CASTPRWVSRETQYF | TRBV6-6 | 15 | . | TRBJ2-5 | .
TGTGCCAGCAGTTACGGTTATGGCTACACCTTC | CASSYGYGYTF | TRBV25-1 | 11 | . | TRBJ1-2 | .
TGTGCCAGCAGTTACGGGCAGGGCCACACTGAAGCTTTCTTT | CASSYGQGHTEAFF | TRBV6-5 | 14 | . | TRBJ1-1 | .
TGTGCCAGCAGCTTATCGGAGACCCAGTACTTC | CASSLSETQYF | TRBV7-8 | 11 | . | TRBJ2-5 | .
TGTGCCAGCAGCCCGCCGGGGAGAGAAAGCACCATATATTTT | CASSPPGRESTIYF | TRBV7-3 | 14 | . | TRBJ1-3 | .
TGTGCCAGTGCCGACAGGGGATTTAATTCACCCCTCCACTTT | CASADRGFNSPLHF | TRBV19 | 14 | . | TRBJ1-6 | TRBD1
TGTGCCAGCAGTTTAGTTTTGAGGGAAGTCGGGGAGCTGTTTTTT | CASSLVLREVGELFF | TRBV27 | 15 | . | TRBJ2-2 | .
TGTGCCAGCAGCGCAGATGTAGGGGCTGATAATGAGCAGTTCTTC | CASSADVGADNEQFF | TRBV13 | 15 | once | TRBJ2-1 | .
TGCGCCAGCAGCCACAGGACAGTTCAGGACACTGAAGCTTTCTTT | CASSHRTVQDTEAFF | TRBV4-1 | 15 | once | TRBJ1-1 | .
TGTGCCAGCGTGGGGGGACTAGCGGGGGATACCTACAATGAGCAGTTCTTC | CASVGGLAGDTYNEQFF | TRBV2 | 17 | . | TRBJ2-1 | TRBD2
TGTGCCAGCAGGATGACCCCCGGGGCCGGGGAGCTGTTTTTT | CASRMTPGAGELFF | TRBV2 | 14 | . | TRBJ2-2 | .
TGTGCCAGCAGAGGTCGGGTCCACTTT | CASRGRVHF | TRBV6-4 | 9 | few | TRBJ1-6 | .
TGTGCCAGCAGCTTACGGGGGGGCACTGAAGCTTTCTTT | CASSLRGGTEAFF | TRBV7-2 | 13 | . | TRBJ1-1 | .
TGTGCCAGCAGCTTAGGGACAGGGAAGCCCCAGCATTTT | CASSLGTGKPQHF | TRBV7-2 | 13 | . | TRBJ1-5 | TRBD1
TGTGCCAGTACCGACAGGGGACTCACAGGTAATGAGCAGTTCTTC | CASTDRGLTGNEQFF | TRBV19 | 15 | . | TRBJ2-1 | TRBD1
TGTGCCAGCAGTGACTCTCACACGGGGACTAGCGGTTGTAAAAAAGAGACCCAGTACTTC | CASSDSHTGTSGCKKETQYF | TRBV6-4 | 20 | . | TRBJ2-5 | TRBD2
TGCAGCGTTAGCGGGGGCGCGGAGACCCAGTACTTC | CSVSGGAETQYF | TRBV29-1 | 12 | . | TRBJ2-5 | TRBD2
TGTGCCAGCAGCCATGGACAGAGCAACAATCAGCCCCAGCATTTT | CASSHGQSNNQPQHF | TRBV5-8 | 15 | . | TRBJ1-5 | .
TGCGCCAGCAGCCAAGATTCTCTCAATTCGGGAGAAGATGGCTACACCTTC | CASSQDSLNSGEDGYTF | TRBV4-3 | 17 | . | TRBJ1-2 | .
TGCGCCAGCAGCTTGCCCGACGGGCTAGCGGGGGGGACAACAGATACGCAGTATTTT | CASSLPDGLAGGTTDTQYF | TRBV5-1 | 19 | . | TRBJ2-3 | TRBD2
TGTGCCAGCAGTTACAGGGGGCGGATCACTGAAGCTTTCTTT | CASSYRGRITEAFF | TRBV2 | 14 | . | TRBJ1-1 | TRBD1
TGTGCCGTCAACAGGGGTGACATTGAAGCTTTCTTT | CAVNRGDIEAFF | TRBV6-6 | 12 | . | TRBJ1-1 | TRBD1
TGTGCCAGCAGCTGGGGGACAGGACCTCGCCCCTATGGCTACACCTTC | CASSWGTGPRPYGYTF | TRBV5-6 | 16 | . | TRBJ1-2 | TRBD1
TGTGCCAGCAGCCCCCCGGGACAACCAAACTATGGCTACACCTTC | CASSPPGQPNYGYTF | TRBV4-2 | 15 | . | TRBJ1-2 | .
TGTGCCAGCAGCTCAGGCGCAGGGGCTGGAAACACCATATATTTT | CASSSGAGAGNTIYF | TRBV11-3 | 15 | . | TRBJ1-3 | .
TGTGCCAGCAGCCCAATCGGGAGTTATGGCTACACCTTC | CASSPIGSYGYTF | TRBV27 | 13 | . | TRBJ1-2 | .
TGCAGCGTTGTCCTCATGACAGGGAGGACCTACGAGCAGTACTTC | CSVVLMTGRTYEQYF | TRBV29-1 | 15 | . | TRBJ2-7 | .
TGTGCCAGCAGCTTAGAGTCGGGAGCGCTAGCGGGGACCTACGAGCAGTACTTC | CASSLESGALAGTYEQYF | TRBV7-8 | 18 | . | TRBJ2-7 | TRBD2
TGTGCCAGCAGCTCTCTCCGGGACAGGGGGGACAATGAGCAGTTCTTC | CASSSLRDRGDNEQFF | TRBV28 | 16 | . | TRBJ2-1 | TRBD1
TGTGCCAGCAGCCCACCGGGACTAGCTGACGAGCAGTACTTC | CASSPPGLADEQYF | TRBV7-6 | 14 | once | TRBJ2-7 | TRBD2
TGTGCCAGCAGCCCTAGCCCCTACAATGAGCAGTTCTTC | CASSPSPYNEQFF | TRBV7-3 | 13 | . | TRBJ2-1 | .
TGTGCCAGCAGCCATCACCCGAGACAGGGCCACACCGGGGAGCTGTTTTTT | CASSHHPRQGHTGELFF | TRBV7-2 | 17 | once | TRBJ2-2 | TRBD1
TGTGCCAGTAGCCGGGACGGGGACTTAGATACGCAGTATTTT | CASSRDGDLDTQYF | TRBV19 | 14 | . | TRBJ2-3 | .
TGTGCCAGCACGGGGGACGTCTGGGGCTACACCTTC | CASTGDVWGYTF | TRBV5-6 | 12 | . | TRBJ1-2 | .
TGTGCCAGCAGCTTAGCGTCGGTCGTCCGAGAAGCTTTCTTT | CASSLASVVREAFF | TRBV7-9 | 14 | . | TRBJ1-1 | .
TGCGCCAGCAGCCAGAGGACAGCTAACACCGGGGAGCTGTTTTTT | CASSQRTANTGELFF | TRBV4-1 | 15 | . | TRBJ2-2 | .
TGTGCCAGCAGTGCCAGGACAGGGGTCGGGAGGGGGACCCAGTACTTC | CASSARTGVGRGTQYF | TRBV27 | 16 | . | TRBJ2-5 | .
TGCGCCAGCAGCCGGGGGGGCTCGGGACTCGGCATTATGAACACTGAAGCTTTCTTT | CASSRGGSGLGIMNTEAFF | TRBV5-1 | 19 | . | TRBJ1-1 | .
TGTGCCAGCAGCTTAAGTGTAGGGGCCCCCTACGAGCAGTACTTC | CASSLSVGAPYEQYF | TRBV7-8 | 15 | . | TRBJ2-7 | .
TGTGCCAGCAGTGAATTTTCGGGGCGGGGACTAACATCCTACGAGCAGTACTTC | CASSEFSGRGLTSYEQYF | TRBV2 | 18 | . | TRBJ2-7 | TRBD2
TGCGCCAGCAGCCAAGACAGTGGCAGTTGGCGCTACACCTTC | CASSQDSGSWRYTF | TRBV4-3 | 14 | once | TRBJ1-2 | .
TGTGCCAGTAGGGCCGGAGGAGGAGAGACCCAGTACTTC | CASRAGGGETQYF | TRBV19 | 13 | . | TRBJ2-5 | .
TGTGCCAGCAGCTTGGAGAGAAACTCTGGAAACACCATATATTTT | CASSLERNSGNTIYF | TRBV5-4 | 15 | . | TRBJ1-3 | .
TGCGCCAGCAGCTTGGCCCTTATTGGGGGGTCGCCCCTCCACTTT | CASSLALIGGSPLHF | TRBV5-1 | 15 | . | TRBJ1-6 | .
TGCGCCAGCAGCACAGGACAGCACGATAATTCACCCCTCCACTTT | CASSTGQHDNSPLHF | TRBV5-1 | 15 | . | TRBJ1-6 | .
TGCGCCAGCAGCTTGGAACCGGGACACATCTATGGCTACACCTTC | CASSLEPGHIYGYTF | TRBV5-1 | 15 | . | TRBJ1-2 | .
TGTGCCAGCAGCCAGGACAGGGGATCAGGCGAGCAGTACTTC | CASSQDRGSGEQYF | TRBV7-3 | 14 | . | TRBJ2-7 | TRBD1
TGCGCCAGCAGCCACGGCGGGGCCCCGGGGAAAAACATTCAGTACTTC | CASSHGGAPGKNIQYF | TRBV4-3 | 16 | . | TRBJ2-4 | .
TGCGCCAGCAGCCAAGATGGCGGGGGGGCGTACAATGAGCAGTTCTTC | CASSQDGGGAYNEQFF | TRBV4-3 | 16 | . | TRBJ2-1 | TRBD2
TGCGCCAGCAGCCAAGCCCTAGGACAGGGCATCCACGAGCAGTACTTC | CASSQALGQGIHEQYF | TRBV4-1 | 16 | . | TRBJ2-7 | TRBD1
TGTGCCAGCAGCATCCAGACACAGGGATCTTACGAGCAGTACTTC | CASSIQTQGSYEQYF | TRBV11-2 | 15 | . | TRBJ2-7 | .
TGTGCCTGGAGTCCTTTGAGCGGACTCTACAATGAGCAGTTCTTC | CAWSPLSGLYNEQFF | TRBV30 | 15 | . | TRBJ2-1 | .
TGCGCCAGCAGCTTGGGCGTATCGGGGAATACGCAGTATTTT | CASSLGVSGNTQYF | TRBV5-1 | 14 | . | TRBJ2-3 | .